The clone carrying this T cell receptor (beta chain) was recorded a few times. This sample stems from a study of human T cells and chemical hapten exposure. The CDR3 has 16 residues. Germline assignment: CDR1 SEHNR and CDR2 FQNEAQ (reference sequence). With 5 bases clipped from V and 3 bases from J, the junction kept 7 bases outside the gene matches. TCRdb processed the RACE reads anew with MiXCR; each CDR3 protein has one entry. The sample lists approximately 84,000 distinct CDR3 sequences, approximately 10% occurring once. Time point of the sample: patch test 2, 6 weeks after DPC sensitization. Treatment of the sample: therapeutic diphenylcyclopropenone sensitization with weekly scalp DPC. The study drew its donors from alopecia patients who were 18 to 70 years old and suitable for DPC.

The sequenced sample was whole blood, obtained in connection with sensitization to the hapten diphenylcyclopropenone (DPC). The source of this sequence is a woman aged 25-40 years with alopecia areata. Some clones in this sample may be carry-over from other donors' samples. This sequence joins TRBV7-9 and TRBJ1-1, with 12 positions matching TRBD1. The CDR3 loop reads CASSRGQGARYTEAFF. DNA of the CDR3: TGTGCCAGCAGCCGGGGACAGGGGGCGAGGTACACTGAAGCTTTCTTT.